This TCR beta chain was captured in a study of cytomegalovirus exposure and HLA in healthy donors. PCR amplification relied on 60 Vbeta primers (plus 13 Jbeta primers). Measured with immunoSEQ multiplex PCR; TCRdb has only the in-frame clones, and not every one. The table has 150,000 or so clones, around three quarters seen once. This clone appeared a single time. The CDR3 contains 14 residues. The J segment lost 7 bases and the V segment lost 7 bases, leaving 10 bases of the junction unmatched. The chain couples TRBV23-1 to TRBJ2-3, with 8 nucleotides matching TRBD1. TRBV23-1 is labeled an ORF, and its function is uncertain. The sequenced sample was PBMCs. This clonotype was sampled from a middle-aged man in good health and CMV-seropositive. CDR3 loop: CASTPGQGEYTQYF. The CDR3 DNA sequence: TGCGCCAGCACCCCCGGACAGGGTGAGTATACGCAGTATTTT.